What follows are 27 T cell receptor beta chains derived from one specimen sequenced in a study of T cell repertoires in cytomegalovirus infection. TCRdb used MiXCR to reprocess the reads, holding one entry per CDR3 protein. Here the sample spans around 630,000 distinct CDR3 sequences, approximately 24% being singletons. Material for sequencing was CD8+ T cells from PBMCs. The receptors were sampled from a human donor in good health (CMV status not recorded). Some clones in this sample may be carry-over from other donors' samples.

This chain uses TRBV29-1 with TRBJ2-4, with 9 bases that match TRBD2. This CDR3 is 13 amino acids long. The germline gives CDR1 SQVTM, CDR2 ANQGSEA. Losses at the gene ends were 7 bases for V and 3 bases for J; bases not matched to a gene: 4. The CDR3 reads CSARGGIKNIQYF. CDR3 nucleotide sequence: TGCAGCGCGCGGGGGGGAATCAAAAACATTCAGTACTTC.

This clonotype was detected ten times or more. The chain combines TRBV7-9 with TRBJ1-1, with unresolved D. The germline V and J ends were trimmed by 3 bases and 12 bases, with 17 bases remaining between them. The germline V gene has CDR1 SEHNR and CDR2 FQNEAQ (reference sequence). The CDR3 extends over 13 amino acids. The CDR3 DNA follows: TGTGCCAGCAGCTTGGGTACAGTGAAAACGACTTTCTTT. This sequence encodes CASSLGTVKTTFF.

This chain links TRBV12-3 or TRBV12-4 with TRBJ2-3; 9 positions agree with TRBD2. Trimming at V came to 5 bases and at J to 6 bases, leaving 15 bases not matched to a gene. CDR3 length: 17 amino acids. The CDR3 nucleotides are TGTGCCAGCAGTCCCTCCCAGCGGGGGGTTGGTATGGATACGCAGTATTTT. Its protein is CASSPSQRGVGMDTQYF.

V gene TRBV29-1 combines with J gene TRBJ2-1; TRBD2 is a possible D gene (6 bases). CDR1 and CDR2 (germline): SQVTM, ANQGSEA. V lost 0 bases to trimming and J lost 5 bases, with 14 bases between them. This CDR3 is built from 15 residues. The CDR3 region is CSVEDEASAHNEQFF. The CDR3 coding sequence is TGCAGCGTTGAAGATGAGGCTAGCGCCCACAATGAGCAGTTCTTC.

J is TRBJ1-5 and V is TRBV4-1; no definite D call. From germline, CDR1 is MGHRA and CDR2 YSYEKL. The CDR3 contains 13 residues. V was pared by 3 bases and J by 5 bases, with 8 bases between. CDR3 nucleotide sequence: TGCGCCAGCAGCCAGGACCAGCATCAGCCCCAGCATTTT. Protein sequence: CASSQDQHQPQHF.

With respect to this clonotype: At one end the junction does not follow the germline gene, possibly because of a read error. The V and J genes are TRBV27 and TRBJ2-1; 7 positions match TRBD2. This CDR3 has 14 amino acids. Germline loops: CDR1 MNHEY, CDR2 SMNVEV (reference sequence). CDR3 sequence reads: CVSSLERGHHEQFF. CDR3 coding DNA: TGTGTCAGCAGTTTGGAGCGGGGCCACCATGAGCAGTTCTTC.

The genes are TRBV14 and TRBJ1-2; no clear D. The CDR3 is made up of 15 amino acids. The ends were cut back, 1 base at V and 5 bases at J, with 14 bases in the middle. Germline V gene lookup returns CDR1 SGHDN and CDR2 FVKESK. CDR3 bases: TGTGCCAGCAGCCAAGTCGACGGCCTCTGGTATGGCTACACCTTC. It codes for CASSQVDGLWYGYTF.

This clonotype was seen just once. The chain joins TRBV7-6 to TRBJ1-2, with D perhaps matching TRBD1 (6 bases). Looked up from germline, CDR1 is SGHVS and CDR2 is FNYEAQ. Between the trimmed V and J ends, which lost 3 bases and 1 base, there was a span of 15 bases. CDR3 length equals 16 residues. Here the CDR3 DNA reads TGTGCCAGCAGCTTTGGCGGACAGCATTTTAACTATGGCTACACCTTC. This sequence encodes CASSFGGQHFNYGYTF.

The chain joins TRBV6-2 or TRBV6-3 to TRBJ1-5; the match to TRBD1 covers 9 bases. V shed 7 bases, J shed 3 bases, and the junction held 7 bases outside the gene matches. The CDR3 has 15 residues. Per germline, CDR1 MNHEY and CDR2 SVGEGT. CDR3 region: CASTETGGSNQPQHF. The CDR3 coding sequence is TGTGCCAGCACCGAGACAGGGGGTTCCAATCAGCCCCAGCATTTT.

This clonotype was found a few times. This chain uses TRBV4-1 with TRBJ1-3; D is ambiguous. Germline V CDR1 and CDR2: MGHRA, YSYEKL. This CDR3 is built from 18 residues. Between the trimmed V and J ends, which lost 0 bases and 2 bases, there was a span of 17 bases. In DNA form, the CDR3 reads TGCGCCAGCAGCCAAGAGTCCATCCGGTCTCTCCCTGGAAACACCATATATTTT. Its protein product is CASSQESIRSLPGNTIYF.

J is TRBJ1-1 and V is TRBV19; a possible D gene is TRBD1 (5 bases). Germline V gene data show CDR1 as LNHDA and CDR2 as SQIVND (reference sequence). Trimming took off 3 bases at V and 1 base at J, with 9 bases between the two ends. This CDR3 region has 14 residues. The DNA of the CDR3 is TGTGCCAGTAGTATTCAGGGCGCGAACACTGAAGCTTTCTTT. Amino acids: CASSIQGANTEAFF.

This clonotype was observed a few times. This sequence joins TRBV2 and TRBJ2-7, with a tentative D call TRBD2 (6 bases). Per germline, CDR1 SNHLY and CDR2 FYNNEI. The CDR3 is made up of 12 amino acids. Trimming removed 2 bases from V and 6 bases from J, with 8 bases in between. CDR3 protein: CASSEPGVEQYV. CDR3 sequence (DNA): TGTGCCAGCAGTGAACCGGGGGTCGAGCAGTACGTC.

This sequence joins TRBV28 and TRBJ2-1; 8 nucleotides align to TRBD2. V lost 2 bases to trimming and J lost 4 bases; unmatched junction nucleotides: 7. Per the germline V gene, CDR1 is MDHEN and CDR2 is SYDVKM. The CDR3 length is 16 residues. As DNA, the CDR3 is TGTGCCAGCAGTTTAATAGCGGGGTTGGAATACAATGAGCAGTTCTTC. This codes for CASSLIAGLEYNEQFF.

This clonotype was detected many times. The J gene is TRBJ2-1, the V gene TRBV7-2; 9 nucleotides match TRBD2. V was pared by 2 bases and J by 8 bases, with 7 bases of the junction left unmatched. This CDR3 comprises 15 residues. CDR1 SGHTA and CDR2 FQGNSA come from the germline V gene. CDR3 bases: TGTGCCAGCAGCTTAATAGCGGGGGCTCCGTATGAGCAGTTCTTC. Residues: CASSLIAGAPYEQFF.

The gene calls are TRBV20-1 and TRBJ2-3; D is uncertain. The CDR3 contains 12 residues. Trimming took 0 bases from V and 4 from J, leaving 5 bases between them. CDR1 DFQATT and CDR2 SNEGSKA come from the germline V gene (reference sequence). The CDR3 loop reads CSAREPADTQYF. As DNA, the CDR3 is TGCAGTGCTAGAGAACCGGCAGATACGCAGTATTTT.

This clonotype has only one observation. V is TRBV11-1 and J is TRBJ2-1; 8 bases are a match to TRBD2. The CDR3 has 14 residues. The trim removed 5 bases at V and 10 bases at J, leaving 10 bases unmatched. The germline V gene has CDR1 SGHAT and CDR2 FQDESV (reference sequence). The CDR3 sequence is CASSPFVAGREQFF. The CDR3 DNA reads TGTGCCAGCAGCCCTTTTGTAGCGGGGCGGGAGCAGTTCTTC. The full variable domain, rest sourced from reference TRBV11-1 and TRBJ2-1, is EAEVAQSPRYKITEKSQAVAFWCDPISGHATLYWYRQILGQGPELLVQFQDESVVDDSQLPKDRFSAERLKGVDSTLKIQPAELGDSAMYLCASSPFVAGREQFFGPGTRLTVL.

The chain has TRBV7-3 and TRBJ1-1, with D perhaps TRBD1 (6 bases). The germline V gene encodes CDR1 SGHTA and CDR2 FQGTGA. With 6 bases removed from V and 5 bases from J, the gap between germline ends came to 13 bases. The CDR3 sequence is 13 residues long. CDR3 sequence (DNA): TGTGCCAGCAGGTCGGGGAGGGGGACTGAAGCTTTCTTT. It is translated as CASRSGRGTEAFF.

The V gene is TRBV28, the J gene TRBJ2-1; 9 bases are a match to TRBD2. V lost 7 bases, J lost 12 bases, and 16 bases stayed unmatched. The length of the CDR3 is 15 residues. The germline CDR1 and CDR2 sequences are MDHEN and SYDVKM. The CDR3 sequence: CASKIGGGATMVQFF. As DNA, the CDR3 is TGTGCCAGCAAAATAGGCGGGGGGGCTACAATGGTGCAGTTCTTC.

V and J are TRBV3-1 and TRBJ2-5; 9 positions agree with TRBD1. The ends lost 1 base at V and 4 bases at J; junction bases unmatched: 4. From germline, CDR1 is LGHDT and CDR2 YNNKEL (reference sequence). The CDR3 contains 15 residues. The CDR3 loop is CASSQAGTGSETQYF. The CDR3 DNA is TGTGCCAGCAGCCAAGCTGGGACAGGGTCAGAGACCCAGTACTTC.

The genes are TRBV4-3 and TRBJ2-1; the match to TRBD2 covers 7 bases. J lost 1 base, V lost 1 base, and 7 bases had no gene match. The CDR3 covers 17 residues. Germline V lookup: CDR1 LGHNA, CDR2 YSLEER. Here the CDR3 DNA reads TGCGCCAGCAGCCAAGTTGGGGCGGGGGTATCCTACAATGAGCAGTTCTTC. It yields the protein CASSQVGAGVSYNEQFF.

As for this clonotype: Germline is not matched at one junction end, which may reflect a read error. The rearrangement joins TRBV6-2 or TRBV6-3 to TRBJ2-4; 10 nucleotides agree with TRBD2. The CDR3 is 15 residues long. CDR1 is MNHEY, CDR2 SVGEGT, per germline. Here the CDR3 reads CAISYSQRGGNIQYF. The CDR3 DNA sequence: TGTGCCATCAGTTACTCTCAGCGGGGGGGGAACATTCAGTACTTC.

The rearrangement joins TRBV19 to TRBJ2-7, with D perhaps matching TRBD2 (6 bases). The CDR3 sequence is 16 residues long. V lost 5 bases and J lost 5, with 22 bases in between. The germline V gene has CDR1 LNHDA and CDR2 SQIVND (reference sequence). The CDR3 protein is CASSSSGDGLLNEQYF. The DNA of the CDR3 is TGTGCCAGTAGTTCCTCGGGGGACGGCCTTTTGAACGAGCAGTACTTC.

About this clonotype: Given the absence of the conserved phenylalanine or tryptophan at the CDR3 end, a read error is likely. This chain links TRBV4-3 with TRBJ1-1; the D gene is possibly TRBD1 (6 bases). CDR3 size: 13 residues. V lost 1 base to trimming and J lost 8 bases, with 11 bases between them. CDR1 and CDR2 (germline): LGHNA, YSLEER. The CDR3 DNA reads TGCGCCAGCAGCCAAGCAGGGGCTCCCGAAGCTTTCTCT. Translated: CASSQAGAPEAFS.

A few counts support this clonotype. This chain joins TRBV5-1 and TRBJ2-1; 7 nucleotides agree with TRBD1. The CDR3 length is 15 residues. Germline-derived CDR1 and CDR2 are SGHRS and YFSETQ. V lost 5 bases to trimming and J lost 3 bases; unmatched junction nucleotides: 8. The CDR3 DNA sequence: TGCGCCAGCAGGGATGACAGGGTTTTCTACAATGAGCAGTTCTTC. Translation gives CASRDDRVFYNEQFF.

This clonotype showed up many times. This CDR3 is CASSYRRQGRGNTGELFF. The CDR3 DNA reads TGTGCCAGCAGCTACAGGAGGCAGGGGAGGGGGAACACCGGGGAGCTGTTTTTT. The chain recombines TRBV6-2 or TRBV6-3 with TRBJ2-2; weak D call: TRBD2 (7 bases). The V gene's germline CDR1 is MNHEY and CDR2 SVGEGT. The CDR3 has 18 amino acids. V lost 6 bases and J lost 1, with 21 bases in between.

This clonotype has ten or more counts. An end of the junction differs from the germline gene, which may be a read error. V and J are TRBV7-7 and TRBJ2-5; the D call may be TRBD1 or TRBD2 (5 bases each). Germline V lookup: CDR1 SSHAT, CDR2 FNYEAQ (reference sequence). The CDR3 covers 13 residues. The CDR3 sequence is CASSGGPSETQYF. The CDR3, as DNA: TGTGCTAGCAGTGGGGGACCCTCGGAGACCCAGTACTTC.

The chain is built from TRBV20-1 and TRBJ2-1; D tentatively reads TRBD1 or TRBD2 (6 bases each). The length of the CDR3 is 14 residues. With 1 base removed from V and 4 bases from J, the gap between germline ends came to 11 bases. In germline, CDR1 is DFQATT, CDR2 SNEGSKA (reference sequence). The CDR3 DNA is TGCAGTGCTAGAGGAGGGGGGCGATACAATGAGCAGTTCTTC. Translating it yields CSARGGGRYNEQFF.